The clone carrying this TCR beta chain was seen more than once but under ten times. The antigen is unknown. The data were taken from a study of CD8 T cells in ankylosing spondylitis. Construction of TCR beta libraries was performed using quantitative 5'-RACE with molecular barcodes. TCRdb recomputed calls from the 5' RACE reads with MiXCR, one row per CDR3 protein. The table records more than 250,000 distinct CDR3 sequences, approximately 8% of them present only once. General observations from the study: Reports of some motif variants in reactive arthritis synovial fluid and blood predate this one. What appeared characteristic of ankylosing spondylitis blood was a TCR beta motif of 7 or 8 highly homologous variants. The authors found the disease-linked clones to be CD8+ and relatively rare in peripheral blood.

The CDR3 is made up of 13 amino acids. CDR1 and CDR2 (germline): DFQATT, SNEGSKA (reference sequence). Trimming took off 3 bases at V and 1 base at J, with 6 bases between the two ends. Specimen: blood, either unsorted or a sorted T cell fraction (not recorded which). The chain couples TRBV20-1 to TRBJ1-4; D uncertain. The receptor's source is a male donor with ankylosing spondylitis. Written as DNA, the CDR3 is TGCAGTGCTAGGCGGGGAACTAATGAAAAACTGTTTTTT. Amino acid sequence: CSARRGTNEKLFF.